A single sample gave rise to the 2 T cell receptor beta chains below, sequenced in a study of T cell clonality in common variable immunodeficiency. Using immunoSEQ multiplex PCR, the repertoire was profiled, and TCRdb retains in-frame clones only, with some absent. The sample contains approximately 60,000 clones, none of them singletons. The source material was peripheral blood mononuclear cells. Every receptor here comes from a person between 18 and 75 years old in good health.

This clone was recorded many times. The CDR3 end lies 3 residues beyond the end of the read and is filled in from the germline J gene. V is TRBV20-1 and J is TRBJ2-1, with 11 bases matching TRBD2. This CDR3 is built from 14 residues. The V gene's germline CDR1 is DFQATT and CDR2 SNEGSKA (reference sequence). V trimming: 2 bases; J trimming: 7 bases; junction bases outside the gene matches: 4. The CDR3 DNA, read in part, is TGCAGTGCTAGACTAGCGGGGGGCTGGAATGAG. Its protein product is CSARLAGGWNE. The CDR3 in its entirety is CSARLAGGWNEQFF.

In this sample, this clone turned up many times. The CDR3 end falls 3 residues outside the read, so it is completed with the germline J gene. The rearrangement uses TRBV29-1 and TRBJ1-1, with 11 bases matching TRBD1. This CDR3 is 13 amino acids long. The J segment lost 5 bases and the V segment lost 7 bases, leaving 6 bases of the junction unmatched. Germline assignment: CDR1 SQVTM and CDR2 ANQGSEA. CDR3 region: CSAVGQGETEAFF. The DNA read from the CDR3 is TGCAGCGCCGTGGGACAGGGGGAAACTGAA.